This TCR beta chain was sequenced in a study of cytotoxic CD8 clonotypes in ibrutinib-treated CLL. On the study more broadly: Productive templates per sample averaged almost 260,000; productive rearrangements, 80,000 to 95,000.

From germline, CDR1 is MGHRA and CDR2 YSYEKL. V was shortened by 8 bases and J by 0 bases, with 11 bases between the two germline ends. The CDR3 is made up of 14 amino acids. Overall study results and limits: Patients with sustained remission and those progressing were sampled at differing times. Higher clonality was seen at ibrutinib response and a return toward baseline at progression.

Profiling relied on immunoSEQ multiplex PCR, and the TCRdb table lists in-frame clones only, not all of them. This table holds 150,000 to 200,000 clones, about 88% found once. This clone was detected only once. Its specificity is not known. This receptor was taken from a human donor with chronic lymphocytic leukemia. The rearrangement uses TRBV4-1 and TRBJ1-3, with D possibly TRBD1 on 5 matching bases. The sample consisted of PBMCs, taken at disease progression, from a patient treated with ibrutinib. The CDR3, as DNA: TGCGCCAGCCGGGACGAGGGCTCTGGAAACACCATATATTTT. Encoded protein: CASRDEGSGNTIYF.